Following are 2 T cell receptor beta chains from one sample sequenced in a study of blood T cell repertoires in COVID-19. The method was immunoSEQ multiplex PCR; TCRdb's version includes in-frame clones alone and lacks a portion of them. The sample carries 170,000 or so clones, approximately 89% recorded once. Input material: PBMCs or T cells enriched from blood (not recorded which). The receptors stem from a man aged 35-49 years who had recovered from COVID-19.

This clone came up a few times. The chain couples TRBV28 to TRBJ2-1, with D possibly matching TRBD1 (5 bases). Trimming left V 2 bases short and J 0 bases short, with 17 bases between. The CDR3 is 18 amino acids. The germline V gene has CDR1 MDHEN and CDR2 SYDVKM. The CDR3 sequence is CASSLSYSAGRSYNEQFF. As DNA, the CDR3 is TGTGCCAGCAGTTTAAGTTATTCGGCAGGGCGCTCCTACAATGAGCAGTTCTTC.

The chain recombines TRBV3-1 (or the pseudogene TRBV3-2) with TRBJ1-3; D is possibly TRBD1 (5 bases). The CDR3 has 14 residues. Trimming shortened V by 1 base and J by 4 bases, and 8 bases separated the two germline ends. The germline V gene has CDR1 LGHDT and CDR2 YNNKEL (reference sequence). The chain's CDR3 is CASSQGGLGNTIYF. The CDR3 DNA sequence: TGTGCCAGCAGCCAAGGGGGCCTAGGAAACACCATATATTTT.